This T cell receptor beta chain was identified during a study of blood T cell repertoires in COVID-19 (dated by TCRdb to 2020 to 2022). Background on the whole study: The collaborator samples originated in the United States, Italy and Spain and spanned the acute and convalescent phases of COVID-19. The samples were drawn from two sources: the first 160 participants of the ongoing ImmuneRACE study, and 1,000 to 1,500 subjects contributed by 6 global collaborators. The prospective study material was composed of cDNA or gDNA derived from T cells, B-cell-depleted T cells, or PBMCs. Where HLA class I and class II types were available, the types were taken from metadata supplied by the sample provider, not from assay-based typing. Subjects who had been exposed to COVID-19, were actively infected with it, or had recovered from it provided the deeply sampled blood TCRbeta repertoires that made up the dataset. The repertoires were released in a freely available public database meant as a resource for research on the immune response to SARS-CoV-2. The sample metadata nearly always contained a de-identified subject ID, COVID-19 status, age in years and sex.

Study-wide conclusions, independent of this receptor: The amount of clinical and demographic metadata varied by source and participant and was provided uncurated.

The collaborating institutions used their own protocols to collect whole blood in K2EDTA tubes. For TCRbeta analysis, collaborators shipped samples in one of three forms: frozen whole blood, isolated PBMCs, or DNA extracted from either of those sample types. CDR1 and CDR2 are drawn from the germline V gene: KGHDR, SFDVKD. The CDR3, from cysteine to phenylalanine, totals 18 residues. Only CDR3 DNA remains: 54 bases, in frame from the first base. A distance of 16 bases separates the germline ends of V and J, which lose 2 bases and 1 base respectively. About this clone: The specificity of this receptor is unknown. No much larger clonotype is one base removed from it; base qualities were not supplied.

The immunoSEQ Assay, a bias-controlled multiplex PCR, was used to amplify TCRbeta CDR3 regions from genomic DNA. From the authors' description of their analysis: The number of nucleated cells in each sample was estimated from the amplification of reference gene primers within the assay. To quantify the absolute abundance of each unique TCRbeta CDR3 rearrangement, sequence reads were collapsed and filtered. For each sample, productive Simpson clonality was calculated as the square root of Simpson's diversity index across productive rearrangements. Not all clones reach the TCRdb copy of this immuneACCESS table, which keeps in-frame sequences only. Checked studies attribute under half of the gap to unresolved V genes and leave the rest unexplained. V, J and clone size are those of that table, while D and trimming were read from the DNA. The table for this sample lists about 140,000 clones; about 87% of them were counted only once. The top ten clonotypes cover less than 2% of the sample.

The receptor chain draws on TRBV24-1 and TRBJ1-4; too little of a D gene remains to name it. The source material was peripheral blood. This TCR derives from a woman between 45 and 60 years old with acute or convalescent COVID-19. The nucleotide sequence reads as follows: TGTGCCACCAGTGATTCCCGGCTGCCGGGGATAACTAATGAAAAACTGTTTTTT. Its translation is CATSDSRLPGITNEKLFF.